This T cell receptor beta chain was identified during a study of T cell repertoires in cytomegalovirus infection. General study findings and limits: Ex vivo, HLA-C-restricted CMV-specific TCR beta clonotypes prevailed over the rest of the response. There were carriers of CMV plus the relevant HLA, and cumulative public TCR beta family frequency identified them.

This clonotype was observed a handful of times. The antigen is unknown. The CDR3 consists of 14 residues. V was trimmed by 9 bases and J by 3 bases, leaving 14 bases between them. The germline gives CDR1 MDHEN, CDR2 SYDVKM. MiXCR, applied by TCRdb to the reads, yields one record per CDR3 protein. The sample lists 750,000 to 900,000 distinct CDR3 sequences, about 27% occurring once. The clonotype comes from a human donor in good health (CMV status not recorded). Some clones in this sample may be carry-over from other donors' samples. The genes are TRBV28 and TRBJ2-2; possibly TRBD1 for D (6 bases). The sample was cultured CD8+ T cells from PBMCs, taken from culture after CMV antigen stimulation. The CDR3 sequence: CASVWDTYTGELFF. As DNA, the CDR3 is TGTGCCAGTGTCTGGGACACCTACACCGGGGAGCTGTTTTTT.